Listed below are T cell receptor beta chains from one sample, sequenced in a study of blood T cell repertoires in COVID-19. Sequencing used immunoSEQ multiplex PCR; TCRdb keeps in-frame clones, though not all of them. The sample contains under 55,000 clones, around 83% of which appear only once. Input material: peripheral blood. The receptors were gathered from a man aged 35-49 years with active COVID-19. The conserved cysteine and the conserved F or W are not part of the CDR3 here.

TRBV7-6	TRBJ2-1	ASSLAKREGQNEQF
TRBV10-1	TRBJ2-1	ASSESDRYNEQF
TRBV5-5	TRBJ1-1	ASSGQGGTEAF
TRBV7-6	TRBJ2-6	ASSLVLNSGANVLT
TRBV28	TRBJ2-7	ASSLWTGADREQY
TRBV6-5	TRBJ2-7	ASTEQGTTYEQY
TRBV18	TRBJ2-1	ASSSSFESSYNEQF
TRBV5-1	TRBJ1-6	ASSLGQGNSPLH
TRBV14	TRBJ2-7	ASSQAGGYYEQY
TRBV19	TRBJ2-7	ASSIGRPYEQY
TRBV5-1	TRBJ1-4	ASSGTENEKLF
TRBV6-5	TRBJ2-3	ASSRTASTDTQY
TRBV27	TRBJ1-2	ASSLSAGLGDYGYT
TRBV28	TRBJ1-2	ASSSPAPGLNPSYGYT
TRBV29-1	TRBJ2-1	SVERTSRIGEQF
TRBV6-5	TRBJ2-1	ASSYTWGRVNEQF
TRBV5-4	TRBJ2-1	ASSSRDYDNEQF
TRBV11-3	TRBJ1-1	ASSKRTGANTEAF
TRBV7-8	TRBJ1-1	ASSRDRSSNTEAF
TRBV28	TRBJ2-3	ASSYNRGQGTDTQY
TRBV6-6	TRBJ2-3	ASSYWRITDTQY
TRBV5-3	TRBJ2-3	ARSTPSGCTDTQY
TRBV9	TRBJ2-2	ASTGLADTGELF
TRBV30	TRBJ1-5	AWSPTGLSSNQPQH
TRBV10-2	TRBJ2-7	ASSGASGKGEQY
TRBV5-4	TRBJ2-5	ASSPAGRRKETQY
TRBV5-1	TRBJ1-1	ASSLGLGANTEAF
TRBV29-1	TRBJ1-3	SVLDNTGNTIY
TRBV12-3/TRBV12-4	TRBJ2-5	ASRKTGIGTQY